The clone carrying this TCR beta chain came up many times. The target antigen is unknown. The trim removed 3 bases at V and 0 bases at J, leaving 3 bases unmatched. This CDR3 spans 15 amino acids. Germline CDR1 reads LGHDT; CDR2 reads YNNKEL (reference sequence). The sample belongs to a study of regulatory T cells in long-lasting Graves disease. Looking at the study overall: Persistence in Graves' disease required over 5 years of antithyroid drugs plus positive TSH receptor antibodies. Notes on the study in general: The study found TRBV28, TRBJ1-2 and TRBJ2-5 favored in persistent disease.

The sample's time point: persistent/refractory GD, antithyroid drugs over 5 years with positive TRAb. PBMC RNA was the source of the TCR library. Graves' disease diagnosis was established per American Thyroid Association guidelines. Construction of the TCR beta libraries employed iRepertoire HTBI primers in conjunction with Arm-PCR of CDR3 regions. TCRdb recomputed calls from the multiplex PCR reads with MiXCR, one row per CDR3 protein. The sample consists of roughly 500,000 distinct CDR3 sequences, approximately 23% of them appearing once. Sequences were derived from peripheral blood mononuclear cells (PBMCs), sampled when the disease was refractory, from a patient treated with antithyroid drugs. V and J are TRBV3-1 and TRBJ1-2, with 8 bases matching TRBD1. The source of this sequence is a female donor with Graves disease. The CDR3 DNA reads TGTGCCAGCAGCCAGCAGGACAGGGCTAACTATGGCTACACCTTC. This encodes CASSQQDRANYGYTF.